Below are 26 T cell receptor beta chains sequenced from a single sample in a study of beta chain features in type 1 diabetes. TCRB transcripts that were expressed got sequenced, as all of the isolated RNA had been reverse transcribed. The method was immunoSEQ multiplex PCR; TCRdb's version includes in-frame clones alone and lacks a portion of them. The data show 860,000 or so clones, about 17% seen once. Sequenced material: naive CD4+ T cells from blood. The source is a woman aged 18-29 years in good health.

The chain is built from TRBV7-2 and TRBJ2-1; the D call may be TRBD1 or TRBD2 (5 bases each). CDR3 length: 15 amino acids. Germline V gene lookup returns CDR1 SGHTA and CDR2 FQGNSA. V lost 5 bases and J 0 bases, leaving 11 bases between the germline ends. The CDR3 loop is CASSREGSSYNEQFF. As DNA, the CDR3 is TGTGCCAGCAGCCGCGAGGGGAGCTCCTACAATGAGCAGTTCTTC.

The CDR3 is CASSEFGSLSSGNTIYF. In DNA form, the CDR3 reads TGTGCCAGCAGTGAATTTGGATCTCTTAGCTCTGGAAACACCATATATTTT. The chain has TRBV25-1 and TRBJ1-3; D gene ambiguous. Deletions cut 1 base from V and 0 bases from J, with 13 bases between. The germline V gene has CDR1 MGHDK and CDR2 SYGVNS. The length of the CDR3 is 17 residues.

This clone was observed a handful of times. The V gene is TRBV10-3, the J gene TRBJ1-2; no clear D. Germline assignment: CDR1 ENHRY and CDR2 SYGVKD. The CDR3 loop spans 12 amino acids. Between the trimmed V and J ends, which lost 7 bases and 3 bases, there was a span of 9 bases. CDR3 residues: CAITGRDYGYTF. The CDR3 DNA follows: TGTGCCATCACGGGAAGGGACTATGGCTACACCTTC.

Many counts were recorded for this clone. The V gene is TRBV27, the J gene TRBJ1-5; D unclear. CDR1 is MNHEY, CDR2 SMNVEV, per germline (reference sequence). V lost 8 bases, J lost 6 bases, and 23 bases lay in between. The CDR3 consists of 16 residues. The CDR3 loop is CASARAGTPGGQPQHF. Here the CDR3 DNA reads TGTGCCAGCGCGCGAGCCGGCACCCCTGGCGGTCAGCCCCAGCATTTT.

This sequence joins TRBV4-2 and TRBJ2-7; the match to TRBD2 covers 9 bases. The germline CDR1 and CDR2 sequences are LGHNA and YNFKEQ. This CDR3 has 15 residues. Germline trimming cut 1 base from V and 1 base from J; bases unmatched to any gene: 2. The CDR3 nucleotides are TGTGCCAGCAGCCAAGCTAGCGGGATTTCCTACGAGCAGTACTTC. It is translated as CASSQASGISYEQYF.

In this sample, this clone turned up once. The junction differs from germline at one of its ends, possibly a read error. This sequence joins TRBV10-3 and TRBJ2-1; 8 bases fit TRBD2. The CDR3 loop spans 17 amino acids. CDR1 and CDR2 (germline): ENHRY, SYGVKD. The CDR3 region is CAISESAISGTYNDQFF. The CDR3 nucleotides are TGTGCCATCAGTGAGTCTGCGATTAGCGGGACTTACAATGATCAGTTCTTC.

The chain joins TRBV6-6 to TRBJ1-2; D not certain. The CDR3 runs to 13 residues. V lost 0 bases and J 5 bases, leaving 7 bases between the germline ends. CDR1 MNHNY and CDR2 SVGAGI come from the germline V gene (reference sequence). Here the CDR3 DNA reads TGTGCCAGCAGTTACTCGAAACTTTATGGCTACACCTTC. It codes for CASSYSKLYGYTF.

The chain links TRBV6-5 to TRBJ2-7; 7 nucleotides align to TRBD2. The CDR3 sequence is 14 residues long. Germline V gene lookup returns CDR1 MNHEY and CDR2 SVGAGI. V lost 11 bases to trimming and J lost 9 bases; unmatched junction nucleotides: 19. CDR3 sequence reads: CACAQGGLGLVQYF. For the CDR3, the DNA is TGTGCCTGTGCTCAGGGAGGGCTCGGGTTGGTGCAGTACTTC.

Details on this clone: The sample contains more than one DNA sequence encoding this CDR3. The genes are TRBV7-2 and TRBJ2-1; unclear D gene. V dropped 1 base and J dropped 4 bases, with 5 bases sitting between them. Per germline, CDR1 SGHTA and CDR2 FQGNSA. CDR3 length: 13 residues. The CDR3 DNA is TGTGCCAGCAGCTTAGGTATGTACAATGAGCAGTTCTTC. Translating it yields CASSLGMYNEQFF.

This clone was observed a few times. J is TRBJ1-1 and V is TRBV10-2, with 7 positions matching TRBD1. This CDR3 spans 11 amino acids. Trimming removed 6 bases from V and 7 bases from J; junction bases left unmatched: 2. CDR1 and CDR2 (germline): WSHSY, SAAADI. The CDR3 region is CASSRDSEAFF. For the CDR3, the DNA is TGCGCCAGCAGCCGGGACAGTGAAGCTTTCTTT.

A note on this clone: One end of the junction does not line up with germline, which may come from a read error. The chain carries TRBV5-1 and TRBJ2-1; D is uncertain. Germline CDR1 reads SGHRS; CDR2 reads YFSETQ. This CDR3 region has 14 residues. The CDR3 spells CASSLGLRYNGQFF. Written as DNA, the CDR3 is TGCGCCAGCAGCTTGGGACTCCGCTACAATGGGCAGTTCTTC.

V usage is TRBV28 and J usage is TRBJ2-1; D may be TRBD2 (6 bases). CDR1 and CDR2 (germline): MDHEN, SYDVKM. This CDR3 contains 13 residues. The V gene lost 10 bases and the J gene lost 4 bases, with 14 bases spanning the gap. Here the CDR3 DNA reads TGTGCCATACAGGATGGAGGGTACAATGAGCAGTTCTTC. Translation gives CAIQDGGYNEQFF.

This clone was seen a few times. CDR3 nucleotide sequence: TGTGCCACCACGTTGGGGCTAGGTTCGTACGAGCAGTACTTC. Protein sequence: CATTLGLGSYEQYF. The chain carries TRBV10-3 and TRBJ2-7, with a possible D match to TRBD1 (5 bases). The V gene lost 10 bases and the J gene lost 4 bases, with 20 bases spanning the gap. The germline V gene encodes CDR1 ENHRY and CDR2 SYGVKD. The length of the CDR3 is 14 residues.

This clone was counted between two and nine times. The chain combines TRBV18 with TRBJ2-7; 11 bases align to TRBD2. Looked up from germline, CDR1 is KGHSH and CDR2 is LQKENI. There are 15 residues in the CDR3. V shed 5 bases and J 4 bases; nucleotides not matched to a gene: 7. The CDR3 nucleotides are TGTGCCAGCTCATCTACTAGCGGGAGTCAGTACGAGCAGTACTTC. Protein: CASSSTSGSQYEQYF.

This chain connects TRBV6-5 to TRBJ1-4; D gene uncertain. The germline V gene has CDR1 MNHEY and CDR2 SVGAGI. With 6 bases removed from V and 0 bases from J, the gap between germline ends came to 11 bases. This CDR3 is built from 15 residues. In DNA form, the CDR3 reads TGTGCCAGCAGAGTAGATCCTTCAACTAATGAAAAACTGTTTTTT. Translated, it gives CASRVDPSTNEKLFF.

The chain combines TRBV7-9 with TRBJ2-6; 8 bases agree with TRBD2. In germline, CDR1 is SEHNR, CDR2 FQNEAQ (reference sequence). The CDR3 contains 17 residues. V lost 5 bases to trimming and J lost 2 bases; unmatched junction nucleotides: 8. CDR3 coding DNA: TGTGCCAGCAGCCCCCCGGGAGGGGCCCCTGGGGCCAACGTCCTGACTTTC. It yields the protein CASSPPGGAPGANVLTF.

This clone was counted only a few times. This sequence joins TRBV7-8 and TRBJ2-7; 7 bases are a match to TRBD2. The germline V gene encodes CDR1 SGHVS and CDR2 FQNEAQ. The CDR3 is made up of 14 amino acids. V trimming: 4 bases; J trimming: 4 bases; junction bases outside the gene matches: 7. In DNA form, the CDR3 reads TGTGCCAGCAGCTCCCAGCGGGATCGTTACGAGCAGTACTTC. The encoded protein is CASSSQRDRYEQYF.

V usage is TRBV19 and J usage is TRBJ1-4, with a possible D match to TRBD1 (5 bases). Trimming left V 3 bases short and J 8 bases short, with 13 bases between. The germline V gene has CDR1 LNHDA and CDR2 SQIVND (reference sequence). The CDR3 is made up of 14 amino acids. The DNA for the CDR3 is TGTGCCAGTAGTATCGGGGGGTCTCGGGAAAAACTGTTTTTT. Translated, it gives CASSIGGSREKLFF.

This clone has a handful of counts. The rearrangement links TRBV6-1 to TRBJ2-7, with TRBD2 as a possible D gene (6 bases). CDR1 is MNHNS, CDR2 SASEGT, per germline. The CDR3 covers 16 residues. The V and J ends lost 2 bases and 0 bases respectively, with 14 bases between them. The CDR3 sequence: CASSEIGLPSSYEQYF. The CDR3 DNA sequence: TGTGCCAGCAGTGAAATAGGACTACCGAGCTCCTACGAGCAGTACTTC.

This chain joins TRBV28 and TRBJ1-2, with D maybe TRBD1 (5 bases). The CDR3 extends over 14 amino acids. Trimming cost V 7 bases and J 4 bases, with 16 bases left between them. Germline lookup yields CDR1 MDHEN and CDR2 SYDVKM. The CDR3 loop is CASTGRREGYGYTF. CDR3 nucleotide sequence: TGTGCCAGCACGGGACGGAGAGAGGGCTATGGCTACACCTTC.

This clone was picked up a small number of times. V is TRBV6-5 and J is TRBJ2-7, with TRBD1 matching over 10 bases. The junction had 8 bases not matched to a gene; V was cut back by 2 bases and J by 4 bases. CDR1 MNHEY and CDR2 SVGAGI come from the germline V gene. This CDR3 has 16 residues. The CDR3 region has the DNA TGTGCCAGCAGTTACCTATCCGGGACAGGGGCGTACGAGCAGTACTTC. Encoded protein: CASSYLSGTGAYEQYF.

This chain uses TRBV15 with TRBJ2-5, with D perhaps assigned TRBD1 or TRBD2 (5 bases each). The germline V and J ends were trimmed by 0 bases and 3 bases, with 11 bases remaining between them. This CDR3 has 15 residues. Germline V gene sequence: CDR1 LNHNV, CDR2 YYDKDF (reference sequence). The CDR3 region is CATSRDGGVKETQYF. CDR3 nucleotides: TGTGCCACCAGCAGAGATGGGGGAGTTAAAGAGACCCAGTACTTC.

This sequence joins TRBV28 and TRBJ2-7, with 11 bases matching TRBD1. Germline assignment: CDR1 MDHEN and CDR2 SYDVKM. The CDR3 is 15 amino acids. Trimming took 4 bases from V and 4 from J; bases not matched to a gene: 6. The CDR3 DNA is TGTGCCAGCAGTTCCTCCGGGACAGGGGGTTACGAGCAGTACTTC. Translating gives CASSSSGTGGYEQYF.

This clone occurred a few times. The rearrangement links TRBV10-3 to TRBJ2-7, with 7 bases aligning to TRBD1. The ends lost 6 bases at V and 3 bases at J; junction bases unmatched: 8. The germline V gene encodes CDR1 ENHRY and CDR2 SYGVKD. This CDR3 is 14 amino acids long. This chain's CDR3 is CAISRDSNSYEQYF. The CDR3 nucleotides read TGTGCCATCAGCCGGGACAGTAACAGCTACGAGCAGTACTTC.

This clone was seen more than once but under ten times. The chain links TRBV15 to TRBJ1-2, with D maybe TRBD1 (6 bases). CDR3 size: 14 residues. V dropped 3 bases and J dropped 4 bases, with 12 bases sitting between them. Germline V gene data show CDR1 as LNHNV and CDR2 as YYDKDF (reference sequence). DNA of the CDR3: TGTGCCACCAGCAGGATACAGGGTCCCTATGGCTACACCTTC. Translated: CATSRIQGPYGYTF.

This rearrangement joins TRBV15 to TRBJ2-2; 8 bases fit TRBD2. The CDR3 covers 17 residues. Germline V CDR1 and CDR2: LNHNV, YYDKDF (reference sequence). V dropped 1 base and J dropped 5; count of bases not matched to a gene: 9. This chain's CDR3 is CATSRGVSGTRTGELFF. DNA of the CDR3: TGTGCCACCAGCAGAGGGGTATCGGGGACTAGGACCGGGGAGCTGTTTTTT.